A selection of T cell receptor beta chains follows, all from one sample in a study of shared clonotypes between healthy human individuals. Repertoires were generated with immunoSEQ multiplex PCR, while TCRdb's copy carries only in-frame clones and drops some. The sample shows about 2.4 million clones, around nine tenths of them seen only once. The sequencing sample was made of naive CD4+ T cells sorted from blood. These TCRs come from a man aged 18 to 35 in good health. Both conserved end residues are part of each CDR3. A D gene is named only where the DNA matches it firmly. A row's size may be missing; if present it is once, few, many or a size class.

size	V	J	length	D	DNA	CDR3
.	TRBV6-6	TRBJ2-5	15	.	TGTGCCAGCACAAGGGGGCTAGCGGTCGTGGAGACCCAGTACTTC	CASTRGLAVVETQYF
.	TRBV28	TRBJ1-1	15	.	TGTGCCAGTATCTCATCACAGGGAATGAACACTGAAGCTTTCTTT	CASISSQGMNTEAFF
.	TRBV7-3	TRBJ1-2	13	.	TGTGCCAGCAGCTTACGGGGAGGGTTTAGCTACACCTTC	CASSLRGGFSYTF
.	TRBV6-7	TRBJ1-5	15	.	TGTGCCAGCAGTTACCCCGACGGAGATCATCAGCCCCAGCATTTT	CASSYPDGDHQPQHF
.	TRBV6-5	TRBJ2-1	15	TRBD2	TGTGCCAGCAGTTCTCCTAGCGGGAGGGCCTATGAGCAGTTCTTC	CASSSPSGRAYEQFF
.	TRBV5-1	TRBJ1-4	16	.	TGCGCCAGCAGCTTGGGGGCTAGGGGGACAAATGAAAAACTGTTTTTT	CASSLGARGTNEKLFF
.	TRBV30	TRBJ2-7	16	TRBD1	TGTGCTTGGGACAGGGGGCGTCGGGGGCAGTCCTACGAGCAGTACTTC	CAWDRGRRGQSYEQYF
.	TRBV9	TRBJ2-3	15	TRBD2	TGTGCCAGCAGCGTAGTCGGGGGGGCCATAGATACGCAGTATTTT	CASSVVGGAIDTQYF
.	TRBV10-3	TRBJ2-2	13	.	TGTGCCATCAGGGGTCAGGAGGATGGGGAGCTGTTTTTT	CAIRGQEDGELFF
.	TRBV5-6	TRBJ1-2	13	.	TGTGCCAGCACCATCGGACAAAACTATGGCTACACCTTC	CASTIGQNYGYTF
.	TRBV18	TRBJ2-7	13	.	TGTGCCAGCTCACGGGGGACGGGGGCCGAGCAGTACTTC	CASSRGTGAEQYF
.	TRBV7-8	TRBJ2-1	16	.	TGTGCCAGCAGCTTGTCCGGGACTCTCTCCTACAATGAGCAGTTCTTC	CASSLSGTLSYNEQFF
.	TRBV7-2	TRBJ2-5	14	TRBD2	TGTGCCAGCAGCCCCGGACTAGCCTTACAGACCCAGTACTTC	CASSPGLALQTQYF
.	TRBV18	TRBJ2-1	14	.	TGTGCCAGCTCACCACAGAGCTCCTACAATGAGCAGTTCTTC	CASSPQSSYNEQFF
.	TRBV4-3	TRBJ2-3	18	TRBD2	TGCGCCAGCAGCCAATCCCCTCTAGCGGGAGCCCTTACAGATACGCAGTATTTT	CASSQSPLAGALTDTQYF
.	TRBV6-6	TRBJ2-7	15	TRBD2	TGTGCCAGTAAGGAACGACTAGCGGGGTACTTCGAGCAGTACTTC	CASKERLAGYFEQYF
.	TRBV10-3	TRBJ2-3	14	.	TGTGCCATCAGTTCGACAGGAGACACAGATACGCAGTATTTT	CAISSTGDTDTQYF
.	TRBV5-4	TRBJ2-3	12	.	TGTGCCAGCAGCTCCATCGCCGATACGCAGTATTTT	CASSSIADTQYF
.	TRBV9	TRBJ1-6	14	TRBD1	TGTGCCAGCAGCGTAGGGGACAGGGGTACACCCCTCCACTTT	CASSVGDRGTPLHF
.	TRBV15	TRBJ2-2	16	TRBD1	TGTGCCACCAGCAGAGAAAGGACAGGTTGGACCGGGGAGCTGTTTTTT	CATSRERTGWTGELFF
.	TRBV15	TRBJ1-3	16	.	TGTGCCACCAGCAGAGATCGAGAAGGGGTCGGAAACACCATATATTTT	CATSRDREGVGNTIYF
few	TRBV29-1	TRBJ1-1	12	.	TGCAAAGGACAGCCTGTTCTCACTGAAGCTTTCTTT	CKGQPVLTEAFF
.	TRBV27	TRBJ2-7	15	TRBD1	TGTGCCAGCACCCCCCTAGGACAGGGTAGGAACGAGCAGTACTTC	CASTPLGQGRNEQYF
.	TRBV27	TRBJ2-3	16	TRBD2	TGTGCCAGCAGCTTTACCGGGACTACTAGCACAGATACGCAGTATTTT	CASSFTGTTSTDTQYF
.	TRBV16	TRBJ1-2	14	.	TGTGCCAGCAGCCAATTCGGGACAAACTATGGCTACACCTTC	CASSQFGTNYGYTF
.	TRBV10-3	TRBJ1-1	16	.	TGTGCCATCAGTGAGTTGGGGGCAGGTCCGAACACTGAAGCTTTCTTT	CAISELGAGPNTEAFF
.	TRBV4-2	TRBJ1-2	18	TRBD1	TGTGCCAGCAGCCCGCGTATTTCGGACAGGGGGATAGTTTATGGCTACACCTTC	CASSPRISDRGIVYGYTF
.	TRBV2	TRBJ2-2	13	.	TGTGCCAGCACGGGGGAAGGCACCGGGGAGCTGTTTTTT	CASTGEGTGELFF
once	TRBV18	TRBJ2-7	15	TRBD1	TGTGCCAGCTCACCTGTGGGACAGAGCTCCTACGAGCAGTACTTC	CASSPVGQSSYEQYF
.	TRBV9	TRBJ2-7	14	.	TGTGCCAGCAGCGTAGGGCAGGGTGTGGGGGAGCAGTACTTC	CASSVGQGVGEQYF
.	TRBV6-5	TRBJ2-7	15	TRBD1	TGTGCCAGCAGTTACACGACAGGGGCTCTCAACGAGCAGTACTTC	CASSYTTGALNEQYF
once	TRBV5-4	TRBJ1-6	16	TRBD1	TGTGCCAGCAGCTTAACCGGGACAGGCCTCTGGTCACCCCTCCACTTT	CASSLTGTGLWSPLHF
.	TRBV7-9	TRBJ2-6	16	.	TGTGCCAGCAGCTCCAGACACCTCTCTGGGGCCAACGTCCTGACTTTC	CASSSRHLSGANVLTF
.	TRBV18	TRBJ1-3	13	.	TGTGCCAGCTCACCCATAAGCGGAAACACCATATATTTT	CASSPISGNTIYF
.	TRBV19	TRBJ1-1	16	TRBD1	TGTGCCAGTAGTAACCCCGCAGACAGGGGGAACACTGAAGCTTTCTTT	CASSNPADRGNTEAFF
.	TRBV6-5	TRBJ1-1	15	.	TGTGCCAGCAGTTACTCGACCGGGCTGGGCACTGAAGCTTTCTTT	CASSYSTGLGTEAFF
.	TRBV4-3	TRBJ2-7	13	.	TGCGCCAGCAGCCAAGATTTGCTCTACGAGCAGTACTTC	CASSQDLLYEQYF
.	TRBV4-1	TRBJ2-4	17	.	TGCGCCAGCAGCCCCTCCGCGGCGGGGAATCACAAAAACATTCAGTACTTC	CASSPSAAGNHKNIQYF
.	TRBV5-1	TRBJ2-3	14	.	TGCGCCAGCAGCACGAAGGCCAACACAGATACGCAGTATTTT	CASSTKANTDTQYF
.	TRBV18	TRBJ2-7	13	TRBD1	TGTGCCAGCTCACAGGACAGGGTCAACGAGCAGTACTTC	CASSQDRVNEQYF
.	TRBV9	TRBJ2-7	17	TRBD2	TGTGCCAGCAGCGCGGGACTAGCGGGGGCTCGCGAGGGCGAGCAGTACTTC	CASSAGLAGAREGEQYF
.	TRBV30	TRBJ2-7	15	TRBD1	TGTGCCTGGAGTCCCGGTCGGACAGGGTGGACCGAGCAGTACTTC	CAWSPGRTGWTEQYF
.	TRBV5-4	TRBJ2-4	18	TRBD2	TGTGCCAGCAGCGCCGGGACTAGCGGGAGGGCCGCCAAAAACATTCAGTACTTC	CASSAGTSGRAAKNIQYF
.	TRBV5-7	TRBJ2-7	17	.	TGTGCCAGCAGCTTGTACGAGCGGGCCCCTATCCTCTACGAGCAGTACTTC	CASSLYERAPILYEQYF
few	TRBV4-1	TRBJ2-7	16	.	TGCGCCAGCAGCCAAGATTGGAGCGCACCAACCTACGAGCAGTACTTC	CASSQDWSAPTYEQYF
.	TRBV2	TRBJ2-7	15	.	TGTGCCAGCAGGTCAAAGGGGACAATTGCCTACGAGCAGTACTTC	CASRSKGTIAYEQYF
.	TRBV7-2	TRBJ2-5	12	.	TGTGCCAGCAGCTTAGGAGAGGGGGCCCAGTACTTC	CASSLGEGAQYF
.	TRBV4-1	TRBJ2-5	14	.	TGCGCCAGCAGCCCTAACGGTCGTCAAGAGACCCAGTACTTC	CASSPNGRQETQYF
.	TRBV6-5	TRBJ1-6	15	TRBD1	TGTGCCAGTAAGCATTTGGTAACAGGGGATTCACCCCTCCACTTT	CASKHLVTGDSPLHF
few	TRBV27	TRBJ1-6	15	TRBD1	TGTGCCAGCAAACGAGACAGGGGGCCGAGGACACCCCTCCACTTT	CASKRDRGPRTPLHF
few	TRBV10-3	TRBJ1-5	16	.	TGTGCCATCAGGGACTCCGGGACGGTTGGGAATCAGCCCCAGCATTTT	CAIRDSGTVGNQPQHF